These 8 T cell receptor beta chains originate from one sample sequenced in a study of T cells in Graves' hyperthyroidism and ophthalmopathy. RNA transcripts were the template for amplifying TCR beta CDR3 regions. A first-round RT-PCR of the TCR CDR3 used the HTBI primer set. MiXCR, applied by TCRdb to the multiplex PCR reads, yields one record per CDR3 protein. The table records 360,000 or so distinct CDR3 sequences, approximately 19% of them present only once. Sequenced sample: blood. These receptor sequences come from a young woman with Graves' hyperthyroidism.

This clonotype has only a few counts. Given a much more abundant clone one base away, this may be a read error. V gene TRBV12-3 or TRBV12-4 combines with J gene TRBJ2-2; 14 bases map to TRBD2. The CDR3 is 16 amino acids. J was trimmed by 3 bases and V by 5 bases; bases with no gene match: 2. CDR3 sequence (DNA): TGTGCCAGCAGTATGGGACTAGCGGGGGACACCGGGGAGCTGTTTTTT. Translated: CASSMGLAGDTGELFF.

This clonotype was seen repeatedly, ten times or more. CDR3 sequence (DNA): TGTGCCAGCAGTGAAAGGGGACAGCTTTACGAGCAGTACTTC. It is translated as CASSERGQLYEQYF. The chain uses TRBV6-1 and TRBJ2-7; 7 nucleotides line up with TRBD1. The V segment lost 2 bases and the J segment 4 bases; nucleotides outside the gene matches: 5. Germline CDR1 reads MNHNS; CDR2 reads SASEGT. The CDR3 spans 14 residues.

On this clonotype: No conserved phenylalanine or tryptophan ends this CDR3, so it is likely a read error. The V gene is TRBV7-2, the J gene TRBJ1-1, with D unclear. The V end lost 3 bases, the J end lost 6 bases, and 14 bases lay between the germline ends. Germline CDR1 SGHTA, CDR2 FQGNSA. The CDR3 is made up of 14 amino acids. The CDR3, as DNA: TGTGCCAGCAGCTTCGTTAATGACGCAGCTGAAGCTTTCTCT. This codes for CASSFVNDAAEAFS.

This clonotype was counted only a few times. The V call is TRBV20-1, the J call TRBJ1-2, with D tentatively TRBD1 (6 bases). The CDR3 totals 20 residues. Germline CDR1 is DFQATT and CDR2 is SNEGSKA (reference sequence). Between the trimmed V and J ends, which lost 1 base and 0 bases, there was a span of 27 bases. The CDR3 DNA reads TGCAGTGCTAGAGCCCCCCGTTCAGGGGCCGCCTGGGGGGCTAACTATGGCTACACCTTC. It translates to CSARAPRSGAAWGANYGYTF.

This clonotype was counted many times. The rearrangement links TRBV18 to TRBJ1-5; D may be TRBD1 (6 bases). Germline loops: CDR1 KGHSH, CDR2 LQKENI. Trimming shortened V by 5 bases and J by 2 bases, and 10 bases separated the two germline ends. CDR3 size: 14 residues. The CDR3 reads CASSGGLGNQPQHF. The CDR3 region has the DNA TGTGCCAGCTCAGGGGGGCTGGGCAATCAGCCCCAGCATTTT.

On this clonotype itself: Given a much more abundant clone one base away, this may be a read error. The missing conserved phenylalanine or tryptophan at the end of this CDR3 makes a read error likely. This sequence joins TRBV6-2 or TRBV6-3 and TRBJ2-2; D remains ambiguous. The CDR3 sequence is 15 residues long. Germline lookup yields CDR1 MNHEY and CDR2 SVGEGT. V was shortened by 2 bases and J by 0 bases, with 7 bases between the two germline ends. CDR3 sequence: CASSYDLANTGELFV. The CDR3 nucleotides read TGTGCCAGCAGTTACGACCTTGCGAACACCGGGGAGCTGTTTGTT.

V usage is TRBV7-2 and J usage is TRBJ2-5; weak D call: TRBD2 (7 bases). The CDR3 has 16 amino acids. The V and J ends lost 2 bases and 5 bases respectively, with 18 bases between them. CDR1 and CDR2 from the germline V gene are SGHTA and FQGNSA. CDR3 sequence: CASSLMAGAPRETQYF. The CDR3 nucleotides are TGTGCCAGCAGCTTAATGGCGGGGGCCCCAAGGGAGACCCAGTACTTC.

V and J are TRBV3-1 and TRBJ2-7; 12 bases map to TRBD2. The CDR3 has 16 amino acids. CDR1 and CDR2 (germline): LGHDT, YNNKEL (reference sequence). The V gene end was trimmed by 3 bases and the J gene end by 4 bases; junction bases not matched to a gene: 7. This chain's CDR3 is CASSHRTSGVQYEQYV. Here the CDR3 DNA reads TGTGCCAGCAGCCATAGGACTAGCGGGGTCCAGTACGAGCAGTACGTC.